This TCR beta chain was sequenced for a study of T-cell reconstitution after alpha-beta-depleted transplantation in children. As it was prepared, the TCRbeta library received unique molecular identifiers. TCRdb used MiXCR to reprocess the PCR reads, holding one entry per CDR3 protein. The table lists about 980,000 distinct CDR3 sequences, roughly 29% of them singletons. The ends were cut back, 1 base at V and 0 bases at J, with 13 bases in the middle. The CDR3 is 17 residues long. Germline CDR1 and CDR2: LNHNV and YYDKDF (reference sequence). As regards this clonotype: Antigen: not known.

Study-wide findings and caveats: TCRbeta diversity was high at day 60 in some patients (a result of surviving recipient T cells and thymic progenitors). Roughly two months post-transplant, alpha-beta T cells reportedly originated from several hundred graft clones that had expanded.

The clonotype originates from a boy in the first two years of life who had a stem cell transplant for SCID, so the T cells may come from the graft donor. The sequenced sample was PBMCs, mostly from graft donor cells, obtained 360 days after TCRalphabeta/CD19-depleted stem cell transplant. The V gene is TRBV15, the J gene TRBJ2-1; D uncertain. The CDR3 loop reads CATSRARSTGSYNEQFF. In nucleotides, the CDR3 is TGTGCCACCAGCAGAGCTCGGAGTACGGGCTCCTACAATGAGCAGTTCTTC.